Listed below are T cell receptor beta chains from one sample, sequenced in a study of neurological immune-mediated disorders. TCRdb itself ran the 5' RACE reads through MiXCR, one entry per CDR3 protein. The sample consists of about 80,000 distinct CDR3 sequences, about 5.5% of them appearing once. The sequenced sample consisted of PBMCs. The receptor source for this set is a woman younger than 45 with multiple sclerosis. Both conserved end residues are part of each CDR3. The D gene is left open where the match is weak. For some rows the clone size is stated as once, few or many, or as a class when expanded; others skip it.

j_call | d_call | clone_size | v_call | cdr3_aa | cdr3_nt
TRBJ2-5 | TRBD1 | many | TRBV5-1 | CASSAGQGGETQYF | TGCGCCAGCAGCGCGGGACAGGGAGGAGAGACCCAGTACTTC
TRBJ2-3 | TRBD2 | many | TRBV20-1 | CSARERGDNTDTQYF | TGCAGTGCTAGAGAGCGGGGGGATAACACAGATACGCAGTATTTT
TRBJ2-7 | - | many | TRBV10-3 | CAISDSRSYEQYF | TGTGCCATCAGTGACAGTCGCTCCTACGAGCAGTACTTC
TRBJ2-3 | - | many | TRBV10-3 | CAISVRTDTQYF | TGTGCCATCAGTGTTCGCACAGATACGCAGTATTTT
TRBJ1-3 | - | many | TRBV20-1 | CSARAGGSGNTIYF | TGCAGTGCTAGGGCCGGGGGGTCCGGAAACACCATATATTTT
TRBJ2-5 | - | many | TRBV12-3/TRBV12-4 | CASSSLSRGPTEQETQYF | TGTGCCAGCAGTTCCCTCAGCCGGGGCCCCACCGAACAAGAGACCCAGTACTTC
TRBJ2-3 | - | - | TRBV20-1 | CSARPTALNTDTQYF | TGCAGTGCAAGACCGACAGCCCTTAACACAGATACGCAGTATTTT
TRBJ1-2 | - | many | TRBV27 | CASSPGWGYTF | TGTGCCAGCAGCCCGGGATGGGGCTACACCTTC
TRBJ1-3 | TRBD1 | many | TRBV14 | CASSRDRTPSGNTIYF | TGTGCCAGCAGCCGGGACAGGACTCCCTCTGGAAACACCATATATTTT
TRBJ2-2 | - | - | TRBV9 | CASSLSVTGELLF | TGTGCCAGCAGCCTTAGCGTTACCGGGGAGCTGCTTTTT
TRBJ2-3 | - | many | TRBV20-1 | CSARVLATGDTQYF | TGCAGTGCTAGAGTTCTAGCGACGGGAGATACGCAGTATTTT
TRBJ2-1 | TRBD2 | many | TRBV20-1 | CSARDLAGGRDSTRWGQSNEQFF | TGCAGTGCTAGAGATCTGGCGGGGGGCCGGGACTCAACCCGTTGGGGACAAAGCAATGAGCAGTTCTTC
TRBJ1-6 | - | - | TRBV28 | CASSWQRNSPLHF | TGTGCCAGCAGTTGGCAGAGAAATTCACCCCTCCACTTT
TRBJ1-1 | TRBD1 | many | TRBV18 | CASSPLGQGGTEAFF | TGTGCCAGCTCACCGTTGGGACAGGGGGGCACTGAAGCTTTCTTT
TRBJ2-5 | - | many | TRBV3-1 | CASSSRGAGETQYF | TGTGCCAGCAGCTCCCGGGGGGCGGGGGAGACCCAGTACTTC
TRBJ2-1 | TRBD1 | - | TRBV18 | CASSPLSTGGNEQFF | TGTGCCAGCTCACCACTCTCTACAGGGGGCAATGAGCAGTTCTTC
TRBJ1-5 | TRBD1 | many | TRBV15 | CATSRRQGQPQHF | TGTGCCACCAGCAGAAGACAGGGCCAGCCCCAGCATTTT
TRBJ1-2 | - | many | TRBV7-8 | CASSLEGGTGYGYTF | TGTGCCAGCAGCTTAGAGGGGGGGACGGGATATGGCTACACCTTC
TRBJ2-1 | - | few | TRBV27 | CASSFFTPEGAREQFF | TGTGCCAGCAGTTTCTTTACTCCGGAGGGGGCCAGGGAGCAGTTCTTC
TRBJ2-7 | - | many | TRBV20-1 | CSARELEGTHEQYF | TGCAGTGCTAGGGAATTAGAGGGGACCCACGAGCAGTACTTC
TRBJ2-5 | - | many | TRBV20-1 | CSARARAVQETQYF | TGCAGTGCTAGAGCAAGGGCAGTTCAAGAGACCCAGTACTTC
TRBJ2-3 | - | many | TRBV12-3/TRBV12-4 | CASKETVKDTQYF | TGTGCCAGCAAGGAGACGGTTAAAGATACGCAGTATTTT
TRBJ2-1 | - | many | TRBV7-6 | CASSLVPNGRAEQFF | TGTGCCAGCAGCTTAGTCCCCAACGGGCGGGCTGAGCAGTTCTTC
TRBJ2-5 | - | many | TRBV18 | CASSPRTGKETQYF | TGTGCCAGCTCACCACGGACGGGAAAAGAGACCCAGTACTTC
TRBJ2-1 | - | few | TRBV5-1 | CASSFGTTGNEQFF | TGCGCCAGCAGCTTTGGAACAACAGGGAATGAGCAGTTCTTC
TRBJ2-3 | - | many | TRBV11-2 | CASSLDGGNTDTQYF | TGTGCCAGCAGCTTAGACGGCGGGAACACAGATACGCAGTATTTT
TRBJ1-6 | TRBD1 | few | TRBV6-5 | CASSYRRQGWTNSPLHF | TGTGCCAGCAGTTACCGGCGACAGGGGTGGACTAATTCACCCCTCCACTTT
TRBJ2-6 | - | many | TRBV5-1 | CASSPRTDYSGANVLTF | TGCGCCAGCAGCCCCCGGACGGACTACTCTGGGGCCAACGTCCTGACTTTC
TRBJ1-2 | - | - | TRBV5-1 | CASSFNIPRSHYGYTF | TGCGCCAGCAGCTTTAATATTCCGAGGTCTCACTATGGCTACACCTTC
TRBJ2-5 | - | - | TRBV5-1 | CASSQRGGETQYF | TGCGCCAGCAGCCAGAGGGGTGGTGAGACCCAGTACTTC
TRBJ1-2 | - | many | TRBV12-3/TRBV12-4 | CASSSPQGLWDYGYTF | TGTGCCAGCAGTTCCCCACAGGGCCTGTGGGACTATGGCTACACCTTC
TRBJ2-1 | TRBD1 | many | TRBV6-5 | CASRGQAYNEQFF | TGTGCCAGCAGGGGACAGGCTTACAATGAGCAGTTCTTC
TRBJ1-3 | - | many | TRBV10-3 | CAIRDGSSGNTIYF | TGTGCCATCCGGGACGGGAGCTCTGGAAACACCATATATTTT
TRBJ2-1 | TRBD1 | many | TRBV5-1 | CASSLVGQGSYNEQFF | TGCGCCAGCAGCTTGGTCGGACAGGGGTCCTACAATGAGCAGTTCTTC
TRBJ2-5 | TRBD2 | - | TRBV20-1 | CSARVRGLAGGRETQYF | TGCAGTGCTAGAGTCCGCGGACTAGCGGGGGGGAGGGAGACCCAGTACTTC
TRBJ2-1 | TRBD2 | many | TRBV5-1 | CASRTSGGNEQFF | TGCGCCAGCAGAACTAGCGGGGGTAATGAGCAGTTCTTC
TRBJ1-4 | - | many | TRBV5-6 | CASSSIRSNEKLFF | TGTGCCAGCAGTTCCATTCGGTCTAATGAAAAACTGTTTTTT
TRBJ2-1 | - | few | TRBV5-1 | CASSPGTIGGEQFF | TGCGCCAGCAGCCCGGGGACCATTGGGGGTGAGCAGTTCTTC
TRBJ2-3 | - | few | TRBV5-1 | CASKGAGSRDTQYF | TGCGCCAGCAAGGGGGCGGGGAGCAGAGATACGCAGTATTTT
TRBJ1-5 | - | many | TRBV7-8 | CASSFNPNQPQHF | TGTGCCAGCAGCTTCAACCCCAATCAGCCCCAGCATTTT
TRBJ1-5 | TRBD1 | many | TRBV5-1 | CASSLEGASNQPQHF | TGCGCCAGCAGCTTGGAGGGGGCCAGCAATCAGCCCCAGCATTTT
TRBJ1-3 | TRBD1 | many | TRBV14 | CASSRDRDIAGNTIYF | TGTGCCAGCAGCCGCGACAGGGATATAGCTGGAAACACCATATATTTT
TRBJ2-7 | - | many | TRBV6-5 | CASRPRSGDGQYF | TGTGCCAGCAGGCCACGGTCGGGGGACGGGCAGTACTTC
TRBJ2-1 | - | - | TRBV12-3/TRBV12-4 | CASSFVRMTRSYNEQFF | TGTGCCAGCAGTTTCGTCAGGATGACACGCTCCTACAATGAGCAGTTCTTC
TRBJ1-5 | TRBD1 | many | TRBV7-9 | CASSFESPGQLSNQPQHF | TGTGCCAGCAGCTTCGAATCCCCGGGACAGCTTAGCAATCAGCCCCAGCATTTT
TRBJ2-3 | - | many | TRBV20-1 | CSAVEGGSPSSTDTQYF | TGCAGTGCTGTTGAAGGTGGCAGCCCTTCTAGCACAGATACGCAGTATTTT
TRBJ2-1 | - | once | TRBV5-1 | CASSLYAPNDQFF | TGCGCCAGCAGCTTGTACGCGCCCAATGATCAGTTCTTC
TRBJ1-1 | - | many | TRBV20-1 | CSARGRTAREAFF | TGCAGTGCTAGAGGAAGGACAGCCCGTGAAGCTTTCTTT
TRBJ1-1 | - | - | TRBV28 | CASSLWGVRMNTEAFF | TGTGCCAGCAGTTTATGGGGTGTTCGAATGAACACTGAAGCTTTCTTT